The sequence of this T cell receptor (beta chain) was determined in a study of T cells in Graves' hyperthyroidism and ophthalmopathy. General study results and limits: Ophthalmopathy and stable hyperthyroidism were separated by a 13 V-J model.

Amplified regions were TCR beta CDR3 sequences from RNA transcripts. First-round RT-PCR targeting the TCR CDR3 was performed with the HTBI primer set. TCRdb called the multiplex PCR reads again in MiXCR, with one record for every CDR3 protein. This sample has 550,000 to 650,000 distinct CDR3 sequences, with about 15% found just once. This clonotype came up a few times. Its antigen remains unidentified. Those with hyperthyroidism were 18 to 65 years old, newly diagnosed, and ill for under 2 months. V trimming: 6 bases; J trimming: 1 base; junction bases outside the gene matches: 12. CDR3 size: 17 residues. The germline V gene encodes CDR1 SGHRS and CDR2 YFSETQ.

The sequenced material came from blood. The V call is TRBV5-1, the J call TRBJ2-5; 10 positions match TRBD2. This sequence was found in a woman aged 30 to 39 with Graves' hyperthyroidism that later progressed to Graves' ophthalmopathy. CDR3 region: CASKNLLAGGPQETQYF. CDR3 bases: TGCGCCAGCAAAAACCTTTTAGCGGGAGGTCCCCAAGAGACCCAGTACTTC.